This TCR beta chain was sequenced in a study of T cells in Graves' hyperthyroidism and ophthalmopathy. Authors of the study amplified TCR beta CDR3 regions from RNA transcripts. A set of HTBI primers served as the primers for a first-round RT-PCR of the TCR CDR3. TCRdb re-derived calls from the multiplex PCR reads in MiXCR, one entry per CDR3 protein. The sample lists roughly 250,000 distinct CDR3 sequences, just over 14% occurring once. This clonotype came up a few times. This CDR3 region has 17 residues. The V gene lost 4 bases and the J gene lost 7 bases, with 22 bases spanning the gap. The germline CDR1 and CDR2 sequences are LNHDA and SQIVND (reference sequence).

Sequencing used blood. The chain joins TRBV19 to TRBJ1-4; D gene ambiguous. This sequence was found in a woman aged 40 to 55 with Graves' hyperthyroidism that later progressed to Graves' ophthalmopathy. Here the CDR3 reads CASSNLADGTEAEKLFF. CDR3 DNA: TGTGCCAGTAGTAACCTTGCGGACGGAACAGAGGCTGAAAAACTGTTTTTT.